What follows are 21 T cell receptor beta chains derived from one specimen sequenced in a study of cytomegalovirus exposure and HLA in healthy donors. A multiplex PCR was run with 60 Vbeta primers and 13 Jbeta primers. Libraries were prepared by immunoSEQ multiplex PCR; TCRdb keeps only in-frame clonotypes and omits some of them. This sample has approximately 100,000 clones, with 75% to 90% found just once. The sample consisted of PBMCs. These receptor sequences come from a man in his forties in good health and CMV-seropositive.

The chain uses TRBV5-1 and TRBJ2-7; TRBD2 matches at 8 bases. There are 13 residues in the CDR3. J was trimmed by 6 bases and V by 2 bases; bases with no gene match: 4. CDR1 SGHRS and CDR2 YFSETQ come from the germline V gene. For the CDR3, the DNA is TGCGCCAGCAGCTTAACCCGGGAGGGCGAGCAGTACTTC. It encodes CASSLTREGEQYF.

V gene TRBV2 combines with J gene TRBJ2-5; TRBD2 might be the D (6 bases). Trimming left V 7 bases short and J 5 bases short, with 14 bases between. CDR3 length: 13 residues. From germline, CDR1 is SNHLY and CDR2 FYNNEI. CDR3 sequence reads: CASNLLAGETQYF. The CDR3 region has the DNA TGTGCCAGCAACCTCCTCGCGGGGGAGACCCAGTACTTC.

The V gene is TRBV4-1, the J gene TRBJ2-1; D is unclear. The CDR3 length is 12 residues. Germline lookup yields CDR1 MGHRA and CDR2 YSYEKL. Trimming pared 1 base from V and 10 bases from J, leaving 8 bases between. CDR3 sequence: CASSQALGEQFF. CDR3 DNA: TGCGCCAGCAGCCAAGCTCTGGGCGAGCAGTTCTTC.

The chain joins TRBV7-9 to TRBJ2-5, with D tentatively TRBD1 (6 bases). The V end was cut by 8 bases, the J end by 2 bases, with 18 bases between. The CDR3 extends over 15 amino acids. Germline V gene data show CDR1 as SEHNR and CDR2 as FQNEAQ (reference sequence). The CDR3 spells CASSNAAGVQETQYF. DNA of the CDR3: TGTGCCAGCTCCAACGCGGCAGGGGTACAAGAGACCCAGTACTTC.

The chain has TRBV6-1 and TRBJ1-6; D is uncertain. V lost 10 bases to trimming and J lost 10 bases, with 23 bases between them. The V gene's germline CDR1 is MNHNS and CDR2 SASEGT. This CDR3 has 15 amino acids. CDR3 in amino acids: CATSNLAANGSPLHF. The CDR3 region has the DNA TGTGCCACCTCGAACCTGGCGGCAAATGGCTCACCCCTCCACTTT.

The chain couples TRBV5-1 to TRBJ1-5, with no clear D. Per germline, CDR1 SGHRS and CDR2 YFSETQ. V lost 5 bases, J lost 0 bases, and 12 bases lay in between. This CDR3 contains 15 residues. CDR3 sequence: CASSLDGNSNQPQHF. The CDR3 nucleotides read TGCGCCAGCAGTCTCGACGGGAATAGCAATCAGCCCCAGCATTTT. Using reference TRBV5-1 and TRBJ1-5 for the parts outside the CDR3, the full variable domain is KAGVTQTPRYLIKTRGQQVTLSCSPISGHRSVSWYQQTPGQGLQFLFEYFSETQRNKGNFPGRFSGRQFSNSRSEMNVSTLELGDSALYLCASSLDGNSNQPQHFGDGTRLSIL.

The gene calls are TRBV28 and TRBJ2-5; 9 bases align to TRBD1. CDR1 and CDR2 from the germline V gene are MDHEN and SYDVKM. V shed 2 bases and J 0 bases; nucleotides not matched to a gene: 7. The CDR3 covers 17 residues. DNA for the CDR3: TGTGCCAGCAGTTTAACGGGACAGGGTAGATACCAAGAGACCCAGTACTTC. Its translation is CASSLTGQGRYQETQYF.

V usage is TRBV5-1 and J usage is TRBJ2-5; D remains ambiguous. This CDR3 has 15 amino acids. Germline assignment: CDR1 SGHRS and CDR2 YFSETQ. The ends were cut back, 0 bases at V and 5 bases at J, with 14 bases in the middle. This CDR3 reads CASSLGPASTETQYF. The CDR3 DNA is TGCGCCAGCAGCTTGGGTCCTGCTAGTACTGAGACCCAGTACTTC.

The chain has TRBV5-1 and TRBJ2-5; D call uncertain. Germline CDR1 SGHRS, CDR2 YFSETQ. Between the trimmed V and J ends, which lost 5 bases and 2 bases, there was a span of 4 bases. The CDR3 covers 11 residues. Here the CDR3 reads CASSRQETQYF. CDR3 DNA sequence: TGCGCCAGCAGTAGACAAGAGACCCAGTACTTC. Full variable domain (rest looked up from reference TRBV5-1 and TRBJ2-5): KAGVTQTPRYLIKTRGQQVTLSCSPISGHRSVSWYQQTPGQGLQFLFEYFSETQRNKGNFPGRFSGRQFSNSRSEMNVSTLELGDSALYLCASSRQETQYFGPGTRLLVL.

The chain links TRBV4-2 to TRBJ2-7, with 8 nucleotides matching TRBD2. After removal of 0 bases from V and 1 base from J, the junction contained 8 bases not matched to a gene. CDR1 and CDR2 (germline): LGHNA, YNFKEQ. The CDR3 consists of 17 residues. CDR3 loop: CASSQELTGGISYEQYF. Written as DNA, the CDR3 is TGTGCCAGCAGCCAAGAGTTAACGGGGGGGATTTCCTACGAGCAGTACTTC.

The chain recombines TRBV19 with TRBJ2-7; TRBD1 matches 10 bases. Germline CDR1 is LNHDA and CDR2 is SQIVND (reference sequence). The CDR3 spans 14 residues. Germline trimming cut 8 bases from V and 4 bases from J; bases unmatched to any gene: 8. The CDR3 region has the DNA TGTGCCAGTGGACCGACAGGGGGCGGGTACGAGCAGTACTTC. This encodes CASGPTGGGYEQYF. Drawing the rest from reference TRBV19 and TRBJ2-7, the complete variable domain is DGGITQSPKYLFRKEGQNVTLSCEQNLNHDAMYWYRQDPGQGLRLIYYSQIVNDFQKGDIAEGYSVSREKKESFPLTVTSAQKNPTAFYLCASGPTGGGYEQYFGPGTRLTVT.

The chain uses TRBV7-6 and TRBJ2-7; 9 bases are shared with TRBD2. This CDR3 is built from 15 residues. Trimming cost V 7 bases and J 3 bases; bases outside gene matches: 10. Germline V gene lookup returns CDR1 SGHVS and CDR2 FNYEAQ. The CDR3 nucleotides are TGTGCCAGCATTACTCATAGCGGGGGAGGCTACGAGCAGTACTTC. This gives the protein CASITHSGGGYEQYF.

This chain's CDR3 is CASKNTRGNTYEQYF. CDR3 coding DNA: TGTGCCAGCAAAAATACCCGGGGGAACACCTACGAGCAGTACTTC. V is TRBV2 and J is TRBJ2-7, with D maybe TRBD2 (6 bases). This CDR3 is 15 amino acids long. Germline V gene lookup returns CDR1 SNHLY and CDR2 FYNNEI. V lost 7 bases to trimming and J lost 2 bases, with 18 bases between them.

The CDR3: CASSPLGTASGNTIYF. The DNA for the CDR3 is TGTGCCAGCAGCCCGCTCGGGACAGCCTCTGGAAACACCATATATTTT. This chain links TRBV7-2 with TRBJ1-3, with 7 bases that match TRBD1. CDR1 is SGHTA and CDR2 is FQGNSA in the germline V gene. This CDR3 has 16 residues. V was clipped by 5 bases and J by 0 bases; unmatched bases: 7.

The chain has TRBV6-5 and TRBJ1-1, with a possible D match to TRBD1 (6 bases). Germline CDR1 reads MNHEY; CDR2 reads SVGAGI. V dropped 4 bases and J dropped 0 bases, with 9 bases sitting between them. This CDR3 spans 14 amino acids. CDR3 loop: CASSSGGMNTEAFF. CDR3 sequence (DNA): TGTGCCAGCAGTTCGGGGGGCATGAACACTGAAGCTTTCTTT.

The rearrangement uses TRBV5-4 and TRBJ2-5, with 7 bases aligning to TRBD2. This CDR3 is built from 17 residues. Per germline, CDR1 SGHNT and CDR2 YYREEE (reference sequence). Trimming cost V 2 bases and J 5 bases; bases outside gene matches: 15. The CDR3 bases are TGTGCCAGCAGCTTAAGGTTCAGCGGAATCGGGGGGGAGACCCAGTACTTC. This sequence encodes CASSLRFSGIGGETQYF. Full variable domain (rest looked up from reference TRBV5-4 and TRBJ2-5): ETGVTQSPTHLIKTRGQQVTLRCSSQSGHNTVSWYQQALGQGPQFIFQYYREEENGRGNFPPRFSGLQFPNYSSELNVNALELDDSALYLCASSLRFSGIGGETQYFGPGTRLLVL.

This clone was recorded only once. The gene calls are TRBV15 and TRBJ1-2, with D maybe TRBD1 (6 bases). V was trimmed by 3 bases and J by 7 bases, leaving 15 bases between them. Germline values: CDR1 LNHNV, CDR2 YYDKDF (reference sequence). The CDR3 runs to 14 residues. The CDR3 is CATSSEGGYAGYTF. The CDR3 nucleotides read TGTGCCACCAGCAGCGAAGGGGGTTACGCTGGCTACACCTTC.

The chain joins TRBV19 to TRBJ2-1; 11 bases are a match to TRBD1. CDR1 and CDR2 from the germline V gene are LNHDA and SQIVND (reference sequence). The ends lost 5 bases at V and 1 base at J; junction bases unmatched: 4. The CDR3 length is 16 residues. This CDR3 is CASSPGTGGSYNEQFF. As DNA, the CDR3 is TGTGCCAGTAGTCCGGGGACAGGGGGGTCCTACAATGAGCAGTTCTTC.

The CDR3 sequence: CASSIGQPSTDTQYF. The CDR3 coding sequence is TGTGCCAGTAGTATAGGACAGCCTAGCACAGATACGCAGTATTTT. The genes are TRBV19 and TRBJ2-3; possibly TRBD1 for D (5 bases). With 1 base removed from V and 0 bases from J, the gap between germline ends came to 8 bases. The CDR3 is 15 residues long. CDR1 is LNHDA and CDR2 is SQIVND in the germline V gene (reference sequence).

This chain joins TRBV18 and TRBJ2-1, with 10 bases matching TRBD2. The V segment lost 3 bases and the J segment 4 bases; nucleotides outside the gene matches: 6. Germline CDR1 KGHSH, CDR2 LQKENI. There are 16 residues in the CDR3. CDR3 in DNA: TGTGCCAGCTCACCCCCCCCTAGCGGGGGTTACAATGAGCAGTTCTTC. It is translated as CASSPPPSGGYNEQFF.

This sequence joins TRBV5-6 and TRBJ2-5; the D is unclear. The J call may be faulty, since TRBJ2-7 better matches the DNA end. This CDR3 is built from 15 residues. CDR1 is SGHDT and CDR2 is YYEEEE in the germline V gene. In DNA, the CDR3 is TGTGCCAGCAGCTTGGGTTCCACTTCCCTCTACGAGCAGTACTTC. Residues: CASSLGSTSLYEQYF.